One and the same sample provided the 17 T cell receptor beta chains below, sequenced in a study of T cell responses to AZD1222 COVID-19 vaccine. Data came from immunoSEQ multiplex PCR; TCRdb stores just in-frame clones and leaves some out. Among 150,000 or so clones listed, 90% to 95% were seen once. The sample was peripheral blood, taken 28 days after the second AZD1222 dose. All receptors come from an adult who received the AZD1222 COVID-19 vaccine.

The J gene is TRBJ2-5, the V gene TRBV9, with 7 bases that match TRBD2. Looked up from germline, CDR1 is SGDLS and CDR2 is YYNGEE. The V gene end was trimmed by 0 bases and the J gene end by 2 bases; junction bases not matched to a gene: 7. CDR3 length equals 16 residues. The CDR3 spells CASSVAPGGPQETQYF. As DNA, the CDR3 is TGTGCCAGCAGCGTAGCACCGGGAGGCCCTCAAGAGACCCAGTACTTC. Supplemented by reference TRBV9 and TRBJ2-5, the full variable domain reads DSGVTQTPKHLITATGQRVTLRCSPRSGDLSVYWYQQSLDQGLQFLIQYYNGEERAKGNILERFSAQQFPDLHSELNLSSLELGDSALYFCASSVAPGGPQETQYFGPGTRLLVL.

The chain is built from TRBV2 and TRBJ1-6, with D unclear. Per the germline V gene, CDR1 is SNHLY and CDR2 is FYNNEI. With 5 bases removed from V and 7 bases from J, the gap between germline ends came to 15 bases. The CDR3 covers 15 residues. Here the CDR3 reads CASSSSGIGNSPLHF. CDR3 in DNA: TGTGCCAGCAGTTCCTCCGGGATTGGGAATTCACCCCTCCACTTT. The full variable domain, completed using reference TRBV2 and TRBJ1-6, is EPEVTQTPSHQVTQMGQEVILRCVPISNHLYFYWYRQILGQKVEFLVSFYNNEISEKSEIFDDQFSVERPDGSNFTLKIRSTKLEDSAMYFCASSSSGIGNSPLHFGNGTRLTVT.

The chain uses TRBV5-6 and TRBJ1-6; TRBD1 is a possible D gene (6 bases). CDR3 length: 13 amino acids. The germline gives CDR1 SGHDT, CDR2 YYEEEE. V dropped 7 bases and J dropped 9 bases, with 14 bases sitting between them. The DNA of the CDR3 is TGTGCCAGCGGACGGGACATGAGTTCACCCCTCCACTTT. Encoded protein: CASGRDMSSPLHF. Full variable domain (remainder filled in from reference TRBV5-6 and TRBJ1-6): DAGVTQSPTHLIKTRGQQVTLRCSPKSGHDTVSWYQQALGQGPQFIFQYYEEEERQRGNFPDRFSGHQFPNYSSELNVNALLLGDSALYLCASGRDMSSPLHFGNGTRLTVT.

For the CDR3, the DNA is TGTGCCAGCAGCCCCGAGCGCACAGATACGCAGTATTTT. Amino acid sequence: CASSPERTDTQYF. This chain joins TRBV7-2 and TRBJ2-3; no reliable D call. This CDR3 has 13 residues. Germline V gene lookup returns CDR1 SGHTA and CDR2 FQGNSA. Trimming took 5 bases from V and 1 from J, leaving 7 bases between them.

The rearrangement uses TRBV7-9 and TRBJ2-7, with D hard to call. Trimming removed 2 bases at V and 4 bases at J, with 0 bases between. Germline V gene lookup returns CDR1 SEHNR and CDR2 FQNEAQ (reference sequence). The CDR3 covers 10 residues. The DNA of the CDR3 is TGTGCCAGCAGCTTATACGAGCAGTACTTC. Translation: CASSLYEQYF.

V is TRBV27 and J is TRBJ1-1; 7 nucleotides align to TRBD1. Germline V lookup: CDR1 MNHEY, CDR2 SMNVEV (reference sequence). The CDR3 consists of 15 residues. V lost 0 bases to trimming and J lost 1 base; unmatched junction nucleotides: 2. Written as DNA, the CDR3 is TGTGCCAGCAGTTTATCGCCAGGGGGGAACACTGAAGCTTTCTTT. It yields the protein CASSLSPGGNTEAFF.

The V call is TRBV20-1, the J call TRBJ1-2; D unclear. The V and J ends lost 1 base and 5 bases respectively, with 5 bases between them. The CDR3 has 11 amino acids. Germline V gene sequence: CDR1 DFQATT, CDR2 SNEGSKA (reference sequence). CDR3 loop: CSARGAYGYTF. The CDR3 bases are TGCAGTGCTAGAGGTGCATATGGCTACACCTTC.

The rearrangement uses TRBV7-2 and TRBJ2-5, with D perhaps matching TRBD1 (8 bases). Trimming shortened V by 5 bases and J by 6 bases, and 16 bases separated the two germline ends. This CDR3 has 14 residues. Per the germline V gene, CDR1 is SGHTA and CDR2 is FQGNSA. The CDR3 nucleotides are TGTGCCAGCAGCCCCGGACAGGGAGGGAAGACCCAGTACTTC. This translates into CASSPGQGGKTQYF. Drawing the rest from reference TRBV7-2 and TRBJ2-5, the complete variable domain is GAGVSQSPSNKVTEKGKDVELRCDPISGHTALYWYRQSLGQGLEFLIYFQGNSAPDKSGLPSDRFSAERTGGSVSTLTIQRTQQEDSAVYLCASSPGQGGKTQYFGPGTRLLVL.

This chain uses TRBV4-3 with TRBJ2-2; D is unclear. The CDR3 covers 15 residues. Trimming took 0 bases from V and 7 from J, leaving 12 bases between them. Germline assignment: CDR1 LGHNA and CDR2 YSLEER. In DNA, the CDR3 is TGCGCCAGCAGCCAAGATGTAACTCTGAACGGGGAGCTGTTTTTT. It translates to CASSQDVTLNGELFF.

For the CDR3, the DNA is TGCGCCAGCAGCCCAGGGGTCGGGACAGATACGCAGTATTTT. This gives the protein CASSPGVGTDTQYF. The rearrangement links TRBV5-1 to TRBJ2-3, with D possibly matching TRBD1 (6 bases). Trimming removed 4 bases from V and 3 bases from J, with 12 bases in between. The CDR3 spans 14 residues. The germline gives CDR1 SGHRS, CDR2 YFSETQ.

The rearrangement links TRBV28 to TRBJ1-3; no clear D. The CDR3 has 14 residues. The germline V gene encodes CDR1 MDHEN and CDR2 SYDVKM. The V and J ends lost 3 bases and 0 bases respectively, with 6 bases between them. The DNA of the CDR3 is TGTGCCAGCAGTTTCCAGAGCTCTGGAAACACCATATATTTT. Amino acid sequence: CASSFQSSGNTIYF.

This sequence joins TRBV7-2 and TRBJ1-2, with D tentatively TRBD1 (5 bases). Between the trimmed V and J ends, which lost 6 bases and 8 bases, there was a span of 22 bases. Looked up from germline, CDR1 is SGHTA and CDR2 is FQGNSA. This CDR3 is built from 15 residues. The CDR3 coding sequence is TGTGCCAGCAGGTCCCGGGACGGATCCTCTAGGGGCTACACCTTC. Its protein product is CASRSRDGSSRGYTF.

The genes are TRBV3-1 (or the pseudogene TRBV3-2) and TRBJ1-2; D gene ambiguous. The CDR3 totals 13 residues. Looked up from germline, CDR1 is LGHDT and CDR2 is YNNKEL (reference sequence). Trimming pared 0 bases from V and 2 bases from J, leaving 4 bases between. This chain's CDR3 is CASSQDGNYGYTF. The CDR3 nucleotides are TGTGCCAGCAGCCAAGACGGAAACTATGGCTACACCTTC.

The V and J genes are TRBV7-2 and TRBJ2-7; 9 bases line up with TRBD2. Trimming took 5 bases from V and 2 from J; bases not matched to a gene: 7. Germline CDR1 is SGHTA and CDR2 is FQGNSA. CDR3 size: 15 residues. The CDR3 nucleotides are TGTGCCAGCAGCAGACGGACTAGCGCGGCCTACGAGCAGTACTTC. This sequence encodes CASSRRTSAAYEQYF.

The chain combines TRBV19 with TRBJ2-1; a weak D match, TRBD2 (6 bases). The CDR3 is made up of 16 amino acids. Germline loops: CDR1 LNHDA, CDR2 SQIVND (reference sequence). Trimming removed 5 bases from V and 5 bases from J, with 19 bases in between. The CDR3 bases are TGTGCCAGTAGTTCTTCTAGCGCAGTCCTTAACAATGAGCAGTTCTTC. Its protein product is CASSSSSAVLNNEQFF.

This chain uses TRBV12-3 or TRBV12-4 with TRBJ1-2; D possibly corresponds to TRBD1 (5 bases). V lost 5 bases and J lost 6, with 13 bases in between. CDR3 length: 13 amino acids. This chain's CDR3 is CASSRGQGDGYTF. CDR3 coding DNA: TGTGCCAGCAGTAGGGGCCAGGGTGATGGCTACACCTTC.

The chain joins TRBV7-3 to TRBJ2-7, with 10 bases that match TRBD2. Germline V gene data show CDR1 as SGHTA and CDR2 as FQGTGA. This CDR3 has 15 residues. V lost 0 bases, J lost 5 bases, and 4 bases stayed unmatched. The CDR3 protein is CASSLTSGRFNEQYF. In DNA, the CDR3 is TGTGCCAGCAGCTTAACTAGCGGGAGGTTCAACGAGCAGTACTTC.